This TCR beta chain was observed in a study of cytomegalovirus exposure and HLA in healthy donors. From germline, CDR1 is SGHRS and CDR2 YFSETQ. V lost 2 bases to trimming and J lost 0 bases, with 11 bases between them. CDR3 size: 15 residues. Libraries were prepared by immunoSEQ multiplex PCR; TCRdb keeps only in-frame clonotypes and omits some of them. The top ten hold 0.92% of the sample, which has around 300,000 clones, 70% to 90% seen once. The receptor was isolated from a woman between 18 and 29 years old in good health and CMV-seronegative. Sequenced input: PBMCs. The chain recombines TRBV5-1 with TRBJ1-2, with a possible D match to TRBD1 (5 bases). This CDR3 is CASSFDTGANYGYTF. The CDR3 bases are TGCGCCAGCAGCTTTGATACAGGAGCTAACTATGGCTACACCTTC.